This is a list of T cell receptor beta chains from one sample in a study of blood T cells in healthy people across ages. MiXCR, applied by TCRdb to the 5' RACE reads, yields one record per CDR3 protein. The sample has approximately 800,000 distinct CDR3 sequences; about 61% are singletons. Input material: blood. The receptor set was obtained from a man aged 35-49 years in good health. The CDR3 runs from the conserved cysteine through the conserved F or W. The D gene is left open where the match is weak. Clone size is given for some rows only: seen once, a few or many times, or a class if the clone is expanded.

>TRBV28|TRBJ1-2|TRBD1|NA
CASTLGTANYGYTF
TGTGCCAGCACCCTTGGGACAGCTAACTATGGCTACACCTTC
>TRBV2|TRBJ2-7|NA|once
CASKGDGRTLGEQYF
TGTGCCAGCAAGGGGGACGGTCGGACCCTTGGAGAGCAGTACTTC
>TRBV27|TRBJ2-2|TRBD2|once
CVTRAGATGELFF
TGTGTCACCCGAGCGGGAGCGACCGGGGAGCTGTTTTTT
>TRBV7-2|TRBJ2-7|NA|NA
CASGSTQLGQYF
TGTGCCAGCGGGTCAACCCAGCTCGGGCAGTACTTC
>TRBV12-3/TRBV12-4|TRBJ2-2|NA|few
CASSLRVAGELFF
TGTGCCAGCAGTTTGCGGGTTGCCGGGGAGCTGTTTTTT
>TRBV6-2/TRBV6-3|TRBJ2-5|NA|NA
CASRIRQAGNEQYF
TGTGCCAGCAGGATTAGACAGGCGGGTAATGAGCAGTACTTC
>TRBV7-3|TRBJ2-3|TRBD1|NA
CASSPVTGGNTDTQYF
TGTGCCAGCAGCCCAGTTACAGGGGGCAACACAGATACGCAGTATTTT
>TRBV20-1|TRBJ1-1|NA|once
CSARDIGGINTEAFF
TGCAGTGCTAGAGATATTGGGGGGATAAACACTGAAGCTTTCTTT
>TRBV7-9|TRBJ2-7|TRBD2|NA
CASSGRGTGTYEQYF
TGTGCCAGCAGCGGGCGGGGGACGGGGACCTACGAGCAGTACTTC
>TRBV6-1|TRBJ1-5|NA|NA
CASSRVSGQPQHF
TGTGCCAGCAGCCGGGTATCGGGTCAGCCCCAGCATTTT
>TRBV7-2|TRBJ2-7|TRBD2|few
CASSPWTSAAYEQYF
TGTGCCAGCAGCCCGTGGACTAGCGCAGCCTACGAGCAGTACTTC
>TRBV5-1|TRBJ1-2|TRBD1|NA
CAGSLAAAGGSLSVNYGYTF
TGCGCCGGCAGCTTGGCCGCGGCAGGGGGCAGTCTGAGTGTCAACTATGGCTACACCTTC
>TRBV2|TRBJ2-7|TRBD2|once
CASRDSGLAGGVYEQYF
TGTGCCAGCAGGGATTCGGGACTAGCGGGAGGTGTGTACGAGCAGTACTTC
>TRBV11-3|TRBJ2-1|TRBD2|NA
CASSPGLAGGRPTYNEQFF
TGTGCCAGCAGCCCAGGACTAGCGGGGGGCCGACCCACCTACAATGAGCAGTTCTTC
>TRBV7-8|TRBJ2-7|NA|NA
CATGGVSYEQYF
TGTGCCACTGGCGGGGTATCCTACGAGCAGTACTTC
>TRBV14|TRBJ1-2|NA|few
CASSQVRQGGFGYTF
TGTGCCAGCAGCCAAGTGCGCCAGGGAGGCTTTGGCTACACCTTC
>TRBV6-2/TRBV6-3|TRBJ1-2|NA|few
CASSYPVKSYTF
TGTGCCAGCAGTTACCCGGTAAAGAGCTACACCTTC
>TRBV20-1|TRBJ2-7|NA|NA
CSAFLPSYEQYF
TGCAGTGCTTTCCTCCCCTCCTACGAGCAGTACTTC